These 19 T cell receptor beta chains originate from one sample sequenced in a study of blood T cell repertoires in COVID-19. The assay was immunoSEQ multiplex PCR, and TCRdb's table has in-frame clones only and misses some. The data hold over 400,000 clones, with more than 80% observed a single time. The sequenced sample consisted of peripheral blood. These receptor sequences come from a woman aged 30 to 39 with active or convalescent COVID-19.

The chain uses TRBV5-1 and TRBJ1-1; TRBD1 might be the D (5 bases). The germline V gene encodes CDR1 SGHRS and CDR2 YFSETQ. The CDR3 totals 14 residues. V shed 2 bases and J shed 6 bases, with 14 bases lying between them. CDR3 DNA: TGCGCCAGCAGCTTACAGGAGGGAACCGCTGAAGCTTTCTTT. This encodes CASSLQEGTAEAFF. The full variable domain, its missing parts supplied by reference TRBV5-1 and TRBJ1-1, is KAGVTQTPRYLIKTRGQQVTLSCSPISGHRSVSWYQQTPGQGLQFLFEYFSETQRNKGNFPGRFSGRQFSNSRSEMNVSTLELGDSALYLCASSLQEGTAEAFFGQGTRLTVV.

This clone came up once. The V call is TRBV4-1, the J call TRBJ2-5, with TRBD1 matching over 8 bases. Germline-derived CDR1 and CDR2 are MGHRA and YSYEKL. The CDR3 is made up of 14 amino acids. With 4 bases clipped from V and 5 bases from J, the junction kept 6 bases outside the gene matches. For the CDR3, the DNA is TGCGCCAGCAGCCTGTCAGGGGGCTTTGAGACCCAGTACTTC. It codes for CASSLSGGFETQYF.

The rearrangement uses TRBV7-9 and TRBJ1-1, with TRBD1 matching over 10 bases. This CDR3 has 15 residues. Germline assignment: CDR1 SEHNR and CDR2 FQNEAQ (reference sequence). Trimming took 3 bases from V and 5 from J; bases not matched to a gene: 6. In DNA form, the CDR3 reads TGTGCCAGCAGCTTTCGACAGGGGGCGCAGACTGAAGCTTTCTTT. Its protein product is CASSFRQGAQTEAFF. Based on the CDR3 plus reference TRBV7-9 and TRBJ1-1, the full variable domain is DTGVSQNPRHKITKRGQNVTFRCDPISEHNRLYWYRQTLGQGPEFLTYFQNEAQLEKSRLLSDRFSAERPKGSFSTLEIQRTEQGDSAMYLCASSFRQGAQTEAFFGQGTRLTVV.

The CDR3 loop is CASSYGQGEKLFF. As DNA, the CDR3 is TGTGCCAGCAGTTACGGACAGGGGGAAAAACTGTTTTTT. This rearrangement joins TRBV6-5 to TRBJ1-4; TRBD1 aligns across 9 bases. V gave up 2 bases and J gave up 8 bases; unmatched junction bases: 0. CDR3 length: 13 residues. Germline V gene lookup returns CDR1 MNHEY and CDR2 SVGAGI.

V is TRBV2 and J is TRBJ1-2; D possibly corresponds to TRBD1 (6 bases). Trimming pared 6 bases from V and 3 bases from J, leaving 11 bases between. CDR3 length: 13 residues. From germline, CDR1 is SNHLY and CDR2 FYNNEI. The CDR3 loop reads CASRYRVHYGYTF. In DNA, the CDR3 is TGTGCCAGCAGGTACAGGGTTCACTATGGCTACACCTTC. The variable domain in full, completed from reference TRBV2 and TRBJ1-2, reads EPEVTQTPSHQVTQMGQEVILRCVPISNHLYFYWYRQILGQKVEFLVSFYNNEISEKSEIFDDQFSVERPDGSNFTLKIRSTKLEDSAMYFCASRYRVHYGYTFGSGTRLTVV.

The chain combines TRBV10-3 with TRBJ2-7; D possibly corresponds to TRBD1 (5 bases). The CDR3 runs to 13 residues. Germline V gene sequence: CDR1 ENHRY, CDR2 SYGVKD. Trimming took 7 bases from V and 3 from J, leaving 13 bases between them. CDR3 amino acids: CAITEAQGYEQYF. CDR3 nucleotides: TGTGCCATCACCGAGGCCCAGGGCTACGAGCAGTACTTC.

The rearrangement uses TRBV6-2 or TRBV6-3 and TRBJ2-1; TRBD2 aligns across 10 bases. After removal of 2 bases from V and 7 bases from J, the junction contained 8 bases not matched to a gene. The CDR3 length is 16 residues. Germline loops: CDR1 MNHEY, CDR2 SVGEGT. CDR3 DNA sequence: TGTGCCAGCAGTTACCCTAGCGGGGGAGGTAGGAATGAGCAGTTCTTC. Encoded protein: CASSYPSGGGRNEQFF.

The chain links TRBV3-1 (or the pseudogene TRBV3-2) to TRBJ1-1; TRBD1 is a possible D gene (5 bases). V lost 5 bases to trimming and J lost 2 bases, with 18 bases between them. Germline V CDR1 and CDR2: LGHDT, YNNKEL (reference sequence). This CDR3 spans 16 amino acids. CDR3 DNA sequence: TGTGCCAGCAGCTACAGCAAACAGGAAATTAACACTGAAGCTTTCTTT. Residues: CASSYSKQEINTEAFF.

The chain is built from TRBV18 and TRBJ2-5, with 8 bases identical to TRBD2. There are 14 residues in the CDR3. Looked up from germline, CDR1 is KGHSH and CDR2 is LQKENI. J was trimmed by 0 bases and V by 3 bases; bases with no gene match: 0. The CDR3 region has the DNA TGTGCCAGCTCACCTAGCGGGAACCAAGAGACCCAGTACTTC. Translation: CASSPSGNQETQYF.

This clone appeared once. CDR3 bases: TGTGCCAGCAGGGGGGGGGACACCGGGGAGCTGTTTTTT. Translation: CASRGGDTGELFF. The genes are TRBV27 and TRBJ2-2, with 7 bases that match TRBD2. Germline assignment: CDR1 MNHEY and CDR2 SMNVEV (reference sequence). The V segment lost 6 bases and the J segment 3 bases; nucleotides outside the gene matches: 1. The CDR3 totals 13 residues.

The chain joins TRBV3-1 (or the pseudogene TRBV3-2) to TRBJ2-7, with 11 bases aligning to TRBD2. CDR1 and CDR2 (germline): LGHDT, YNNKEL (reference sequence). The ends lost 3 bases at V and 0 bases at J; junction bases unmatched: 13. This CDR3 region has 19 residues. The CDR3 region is CASSHVLAGGTQSSYEQYF. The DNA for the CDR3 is TGTGCCAGCAGCCACGTCCTAGCGGGAGGCACCCAGAGCTCCTACGAGCAGTACTTC.

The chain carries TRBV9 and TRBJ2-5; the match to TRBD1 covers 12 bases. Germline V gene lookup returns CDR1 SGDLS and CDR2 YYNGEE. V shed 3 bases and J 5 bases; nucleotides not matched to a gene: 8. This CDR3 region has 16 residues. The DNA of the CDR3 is TGTGCCAGCAGCGAGTCGGGACAGGGGGCTTGGGAGACCCAGTACTTC. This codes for CASSESGQGAWETQYF.

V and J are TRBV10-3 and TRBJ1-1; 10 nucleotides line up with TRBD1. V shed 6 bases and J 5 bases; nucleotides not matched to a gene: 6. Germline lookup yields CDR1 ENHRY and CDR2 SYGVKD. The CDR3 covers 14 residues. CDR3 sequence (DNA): TGTGCCATCAGCCCGGGACAGGGGAGGACTGAAGCTTTCTTT. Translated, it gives CAISPGQGRTEAFF.

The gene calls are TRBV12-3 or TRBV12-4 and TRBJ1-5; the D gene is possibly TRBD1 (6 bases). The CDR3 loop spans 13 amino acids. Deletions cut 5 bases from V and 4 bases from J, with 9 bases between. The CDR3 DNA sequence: TGTGCCAGCAGTAAGGACAGAAATCAGCCCCAGCATTTT. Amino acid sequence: CASSKDRNQPQHF.

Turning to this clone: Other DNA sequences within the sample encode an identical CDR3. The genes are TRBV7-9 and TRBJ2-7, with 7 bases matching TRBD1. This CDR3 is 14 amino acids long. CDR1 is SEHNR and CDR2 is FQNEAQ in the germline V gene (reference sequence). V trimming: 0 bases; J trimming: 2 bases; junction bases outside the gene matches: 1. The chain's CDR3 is CASSLAGGPYEQYF. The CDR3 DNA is TGTGCCAGCAGCTTAGCAGGGGGCCCCTACGAGCAGTACTTC.

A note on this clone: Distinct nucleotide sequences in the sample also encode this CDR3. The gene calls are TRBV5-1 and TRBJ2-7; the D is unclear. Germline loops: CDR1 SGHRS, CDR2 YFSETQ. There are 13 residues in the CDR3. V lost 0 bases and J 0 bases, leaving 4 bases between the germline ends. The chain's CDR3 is CASSLESSYEQYF. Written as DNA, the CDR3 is TGCGCCAGCAGCTTGGAGAGCTCCTACGAGCAGTACTTC.

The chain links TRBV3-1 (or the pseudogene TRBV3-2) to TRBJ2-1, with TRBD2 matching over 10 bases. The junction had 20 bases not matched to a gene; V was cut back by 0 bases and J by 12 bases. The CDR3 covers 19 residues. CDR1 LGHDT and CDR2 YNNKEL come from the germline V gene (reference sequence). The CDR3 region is CASSQDTLLSGAGGPGQFF. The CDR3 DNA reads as TGTGCCAGCAGCCAAGATACTCTTCTTTCGGGAGCGGGAGGGCCCGGGCAGTTCTTC.

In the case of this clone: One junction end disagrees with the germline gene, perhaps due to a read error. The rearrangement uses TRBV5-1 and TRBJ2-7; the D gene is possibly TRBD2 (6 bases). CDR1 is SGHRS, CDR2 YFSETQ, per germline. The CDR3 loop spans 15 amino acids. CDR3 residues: CASTAGTTRSHEQYF. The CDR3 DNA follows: TGCGCCAGCACCGCGGGGACGACTCGCTCCCACGAGCAGTACTTC.

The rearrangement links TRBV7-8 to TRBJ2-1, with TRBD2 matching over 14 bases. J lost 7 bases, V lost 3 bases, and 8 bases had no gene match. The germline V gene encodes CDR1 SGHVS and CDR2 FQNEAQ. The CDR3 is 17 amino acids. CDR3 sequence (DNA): TGTGCCAGCAGCTTGACCGGGACTAGCGGGGGACTGAATGAGCAGTTCTTC. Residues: CASSLTGTSGGLNEQFF.